The T cell receptor beta chain under discussion was sequenced for a study of cytomegalovirus exposure and HLA in healthy donors. These donors, healthy bone marrow donors, were studied. The PCR made use of 60 Vbeta and 13 Jbeta primers. Sequenced by immunoSEQ multiplex PCR; TCRdb stores in-frame clones only, minus some. Among about 110,000 clones listed, around 85% were seen once. A remark on this clone: Antigen specificity is unknown.

Findings of the study overall: In an earlier analysis, in some 500 donors, most V segments appeared productive either ~87% or ~30% of the time. Reportedly, fewer N-insertions than the roughly 700-donor mean appeared in an Asian-associated ancestry cluster in a later analysis.

This clonotype originated in a man aged 30-40 years in good health and CMV-seropositive. What was sequenced was PBMCs.

The CDR3 protein is CASSLALPFETGSNQPQHF. The CDR3 coding sequence is TGTGCCAGCAGCTTAGCGCTACCTTTCGAGACAGGGAGCAATCAGCCCCAGCATTTT. The chain has TRBV7-8 and TRBJ1-5; TRBD1 matches at 7 bases. The ends lost 0 bases at V and 1 base at J; junction bases unmatched: 12. CDR1 is SGHVS, CDR2 FQNEAQ, per germline. This CDR3 is 19 amino acids long.